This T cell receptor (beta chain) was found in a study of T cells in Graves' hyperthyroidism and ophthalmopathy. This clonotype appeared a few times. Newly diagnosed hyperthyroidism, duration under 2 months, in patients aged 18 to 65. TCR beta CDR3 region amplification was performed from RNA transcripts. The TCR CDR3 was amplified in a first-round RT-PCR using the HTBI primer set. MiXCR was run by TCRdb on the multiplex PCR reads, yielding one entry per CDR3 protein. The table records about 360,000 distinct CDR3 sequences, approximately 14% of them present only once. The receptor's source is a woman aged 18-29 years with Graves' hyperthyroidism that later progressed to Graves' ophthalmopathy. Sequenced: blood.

The CDR3 reads CASSAAGAFTYEQYF. CDR3 sequence (DNA): TGTGCCAGTAGTGCAGCGGGAGCGTTCACCTACGAGCAGTACTTC. The chain combines TRBV19 with TRBJ2-7, with 8 bases fitting TRBD2. The CDR3 has 15 residues. V lost 5 bases, J lost 2 bases, and 8 bases stayed unmatched. Germline V gives CDR1 LNHDA, CDR2 SQIVND (reference sequence).